The 30 T cell receptor beta chains reported below all come from one sample, sequenced in a study of T-cell memory formation after mild COVID-19. Each CDR3 protein gets one entry after TCRdb re-called the 5' RACE reads with MiXCR. The data contain around 250,000 distinct CDR3 sequences, around 15% of them singletons. What was sequenced was PBMCs or a T cell subset sorted from them (not recorded which). These TCRs come from a man between 18 and 29 years old who had mild COVID-19 (a few samples of this study predate the infection). Cell type and time point are not known.

This clonotype occurred many times. The CDR3 here is CASSLGGPASGNTIYF. For the CDR3, the DNA is TGTGCCAGCAGCTTAGGGGGGCCCGCCTCTGGAAACACCATATATTTT. The rearrangement links TRBV7-2 to TRBJ1-3; D is perhaps TRBD1 (6 bases). Germline values: CDR1 SGHTA, CDR2 FQGNSA. V dropped 1 base and J dropped 0 bases, with 10 bases sitting between them. The CDR3 is 16 amino acids.

This clonotype was detected many times. The chain is built from TRBV4-3 and TRBJ1-2; the D gene is possibly TRBD1 (5 bases). The CDR3 has 16 residues. From germline, CDR1 is LGHNA and CDR2 YSLEER. The V end was cut by 2 bases, the J end by 0 bases, with 13 bases between. The CDR3 loop is CASSQFDRGPNYGYTF. CDR3 DNA sequence: TGCGCCAGCAGCCAATTCGACCGGGGCCCTAACTATGGCTACACCTTC.

This clonotype was counted between two and nine times. The chain is built from TRBV6-4 and TRBJ2-5; D possibly uses TRBD1 or TRBD2 (5 bases each). V lost 8 bases, J lost 7 bases, and 8 bases lay in between. Germline CDR1 is MRHNA and CDR2 is SNTAGT. This CDR3 is 10 amino acids long. DNA for the CDR3: TGTGCCAGCGGGACCGGGACCCAGTACTTC. Amino acid sequence: CASGTGTQYF.

The chain carries TRBV6-2 or TRBV6-3 and TRBJ2-2; D ambiguous. There are 12 residues in the CDR3. The ends were cut back, 0 bases at V and 10 bases at J, with 6 bases in the middle. CDR1 and CDR2 (germline): MNHEY, SVGEGT. The CDR3 spells CASSYSPSELFF. The CDR3 nucleotides read TGTGCCAGCAGTTACTCTCCATCGGAGCTGTTTTTT.

In this sample, this clonotype turned up a few times. The gene calls are TRBV4-2 and TRBJ2-3; D possibly corresponds to TRBD1 (7 bases). Looked up from germline, CDR1 is LGHNA and CDR2 is YNFKEQ. Between the trimmed V and J ends, which lost 2 bases and 0 bases, there was a span of 12 bases. This CDR3 comprises 16 residues. The CDR3 nucleotides read TGTGCCAGCAGCCAAAGAGGAGGGGGCAGCACAGATACGCAGTATTTT. Translating gives CASSQRGGGSTDTQYF.

The chain uses TRBV7-3 and TRBJ2-2; D ambiguous. Germline assignment: CDR1 SGHTA and CDR2 FQGTGA. The CDR3 is made up of 16 amino acids. V shed 5 bases and J shed 0 bases, with 13 bases lying between them. The CDR3 DNA reads as TGTGCCAGCAGCCCCCAAGGCGCCTCGAACACCGGGGAGCTGTTTTTT. Amino acids: CASSPQGASNTGELFF.

This clonotype appeared a few times. J is TRBJ2-7 and V is TRBV7-9; TRBD1 or TRBD2 may be the D gene (5 bases each). The germline CDR1 and CDR2 sequences are SEHNR and FQNEAQ (reference sequence). The CDR3 is 12 amino acids. Deletions cut 6 bases from V and 2 bases from J, with 8 bases between. The CDR3 nucleotides read TGTGCCAGCAGTAGGGGACCCTACGAGCAGTACTTC. As protein: CASSRGPYEQYF.

The chain employs TRBV6-2 or TRBV6-3 and TRBJ1-5, with D possibly TRBD1 on 5 matching bases. Deletions cut 6 bases from V and 4 bases from J, with 13 bases between. Germline assignment: CDR1 MNHEY and CDR2 SVGEGT. The length of the CDR3 is 14 residues. CDR3 sequence: CASSTTSGNQPQHF. The DNA for the CDR3 is TGTGCCAGCAGCACAACGTCAGGGAATCAGCCCCAGCATTTT.

This clonotype has ten or more counts. The J gene is TRBJ2-1, the V gene TRBV7-3, with 12 bases identical to TRBD2. Germline CDR1 is SGHTA and CDR2 is FQGTGA. The CDR3 totals 18 residues. V shed 2 bases, J shed 3 bases, and the junction held 8 bases outside the gene matches. The chain's CDR3 is CASSLVLAGGPGYNEQFF. For the CDR3, the DNA is TGTGCCAGCAGCTTAGTGCTAGCGGGGGGGCCCGGCTACAATGAGCAGTTCTTC. Supplemented by reference TRBV7-3 and TRBJ2-1, the full variable domain reads GAGVSQTPSNKVTEKGKYVELRCDPISGHTALYWYRQSLGQGPEFLIYFQGTGAADDSGLPNDRFFAVRPEGSVSTLKIQRTERGDSAVYLCASSLVLAGGPGYNEQFFGPGTRLTVL.

The rearrangement uses TRBV12-3 or TRBV12-4 and TRBJ2-1; 12 positions match TRBD2. Unmatched junction bases numbered 7, after V lost 6 bases and J lost 4 bases. The CDR3 has 16 residues. The CDR3, as DNA: TGTGCCAGCAGCGCGGTCCTAGCGGGGGGGTACAATGAGCAGTTCTTC. Translated, it gives CASSAVLAGGYNEQFF.

The V gene is TRBV7-6, the J gene TRBJ2-5, with TRBD1 matching over 11 bases. CDR3 length: 15 residues. The trim removed 6 bases at V and 8 bases at J, leaving 11 bases unmatched. Germline loops: CDR1 SGHVS, CDR2 FNYEAQ. CDR3 amino acids: CASRSGTGGDGTQYF. CDR3 sequence (DNA): TGTGCCAGCAGGTCAGGGACAGGGGGAGACGGCACCCAGTACTTC.

This clonotype appeared a few times. The V gene is TRBV20-1, the J gene TRBJ2-1, with D possibly TRBD2 on 7 matching bases. The CDR3 spans 14 residues. The V end was cut by 8 bases, the J end by 4 bases, with 18 bases between. Germline CDR1 is DFQATT and CDR2 is SNEGSKA (reference sequence). CDR3 in amino acids: CSQLRRGGYNEQFF. CDR3 nucleotides: TGCAGTCAATTGCGTAGGGGGGGATACAATGAGCAGTTCTTC.

The rearrangement joins TRBV6-5 to TRBJ1-2, with unresolved D. The V and J ends lost 2 bases and 3 bases respectively, with 7 bases between them. The V gene's germline CDR1 is MNHEY and CDR2 SVGAGI. There are 13 residues in the CDR3. The CDR3 is CASSYGEDYGYTF. CDR3 nucleotides: TGTGCCAGCAGTTACGGGGAGGACTATGGCTACACCTTC.

The chain uses TRBV19 and TRBJ1-5; no firm D call. V lost 3 bases, J lost 6 bases, and 9 bases lay in between. Germline V gene data show CDR1 as LNHDA and CDR2 as SQIVND (reference sequence). The CDR3 has 13 amino acids. The CDR3 reads CASSIRIGQPQHF. The CDR3 nucleotides are TGTGCCAGTAGTATTAGGATCGGTCAGCCCCAGCATTTT.

This clonotype has just a few counts. The rearrangement links TRBV7-9 to TRBJ2-3; no clear D. The length of the CDR3 is 14 residues. Per germline, CDR1 SEHNR and CDR2 FQNEAQ (reference sequence). Trimming took 3 bases from V and 2 from J, leaving 9 bases between them. This CDR3 is CASSLGQVTDTQYF. The CDR3 bases are TGTGCCAGCAGCTTGGGCCAGGTCACAGATACGCAGTATTTT.

J is TRBJ1-3 and V is TRBV6-5; no reliable D call. With 6 bases removed from V and 0 bases from J, the gap between germline ends came to 6 bases. Per germline, CDR1 MNHEY and CDR2 SVGAGI. This CDR3 is built from 13 residues. The CDR3 loop is CASRADSGNTIYF. The CDR3 nucleotides are TGTGCCAGCAGGGCAGACTCTGGAAACACCATATATTTT.

This clonotype was seen more than once but under ten times. V is TRBV7-2 and J is TRBJ1-2; D is undetermined. This CDR3 is built from 13 residues. The germline V gene encodes CDR1 SGHTA and CDR2 FQGNSA. Trimming removed 5 bases at V and 7 bases at J, with 14 bases between. The CDR3 is CASSPFLDSGYTF. The CDR3, as DNA: TGTGCCAGCAGCCCCTTCCTCGACTCTGGCTACACCTTC.

This chain links TRBV10-3 with TRBJ1-2; TRBD1 matches 8 bases. The CDR3 is 15 amino acids. Unmatched junction bases numbered 8, after V lost 6 bases and J lost 2 bases. Germline CDR1 reads ENHRY; CDR2 reads SYGVKD. CDR3 protein: CAISQGQAKNYGYTF. The CDR3 DNA sequence: TGTGCCATCAGCCAGGGACAGGCAAAGAACTATGGCTACACCTTC.

This clonotype has only a few counts. This chain links TRBV28 with TRBJ2-7; TRBD1 is a possible D gene (5 bases). CDR1 and CDR2 from the germline V gene are MDHEN and SYDVKM. The CDR3 runs to 13 residues. V was pared by 6 bases and J by 0 bases, with 9 bases between. The CDR3: CASSPRVSYEQYV. DNA of the CDR3: TGTGCCAGCAGCCCCAGGGTCTCCTACGAGCAGTACGTC.

The chain couples TRBV20-1 to TRBJ2-3; tentatively, D is TRBD2 (7 bases). There are 17 residues in the CDR3. Trimming removed 2 bases at V and 4 bases at J, with 22 bases between. Germline CDR1 is DFQATT and CDR2 is SNEGSKA (reference sequence). CDR3 residues: CSARSSIGGGDPDTQYF. CDR3 DNA: TGCAGTGCTAGATCCTCAATAGGCGGGGGCGATCCAGATACGCAGTATTTT.

The chain carries TRBV11-2 and TRBJ2-5, with a possible D match to TRBD2 (5 bases). CDR1 and CDR2 (germline): SGHAT, FQNNGV. CDR3 size: 15 residues. With 1 base removed from V and 4 bases from J, the gap between germline ends came to 13 bases. CDR3 in amino acids: CASSLGFLAGETQYF. In DNA, the CDR3 is TGTGCCAGCAGCTTAGGCTTTCTGGCGGGAGAGACCCAGTACTTC.

This clonotype was detected a few times. Here the CDR3 reads CASISGSDWVDTQYF. CDR3 bases: TGTGCCAGCATCTCTGGGAGCGACTGGGTAGATACGCAGTATTTT. The chain has TRBV7-2 and TRBJ2-3, with D perhaps matching TRBD2 (5 bases). CDR1 and CDR2 (germline): SGHTA, FQGNSA. The CDR3 contains 15 residues. The V gene lost 7 bases and the J gene lost 5 bases, with 19 bases spanning the gap.

The V gene is TRBV5-1, the J gene TRBJ2-2; D ambiguous. The CDR3 is made up of 15 amino acids. Germline CDR1 SGHRS, CDR2 YFSETQ. The V gene lost 3 bases and the J gene lost 3 bases, with 12 bases spanning the gap. The CDR3 bases are TGCGCCAGCAGCTCCCAGCCTGGCGACACCGGGGAGCTGTTTTTT. The encoded protein is CASSSQPGDTGELFF.

This rearrangement joins TRBV7-2 to TRBJ1-6; perhaps TRBD1 as D (6 bases). Germline lookup yields CDR1 SGHTA and CDR2 FQGNSA. V lost 5 bases, J lost 8 bases, and 19 bases lay in between. This CDR3 has 16 amino acids. CDR3 in amino acids: CASSPSGGGSYSPLHF. The CDR3 DNA reads TGTGCCAGCAGCCCGTCGGGGGGCGGTAGTTATTCACCCCTCCACTTT.

V usage is TRBV10-3 and J usage is TRBJ2-7, with TRBD1 matching over 8 bases. Germline loops: CDR1 ENHRY, CDR2 SYGVKD. The CDR3 covers 15 residues. V was clipped by 4 bases and J by 5 bases; unmatched bases: 10. The DNA of the CDR3 is TGTGCCATCAGTGCCCCGGGACAGGTTATCCACGAGCAGTACTTC. Translating gives CAISAPGQVIHEQYF.

This clonotype has a handful of counts. This chain uses TRBV5-5 with TRBJ1-2; 7 nucleotides align to TRBD1. The V gene end was trimmed by 7 bases and the J gene end by 5 bases; junction bases not matched to a gene: 14. This CDR3 comprises 15 residues. Germline CDR1 reads SGHKS; CDR2 reads YYEKEE (reference sequence). The DNA of the CDR3 is TGTGCCAGCCAGGGCCTCTGGGACAGCTCTTATGGCTACACCTTC. Translating gives CASQGLWDSSYGYTF.

The gene calls are TRBV7-6 and TRBJ2-2, with D hard to call. The germline gives CDR1 SGHVS, CDR2 FNYEAQ. Trimming removed 4 bases at V and 7 bases at J, with 16 bases between. The CDR3 sequence is 15 residues long. CDR3 sequence (DNA): TGTGCCAGCAGCTCGGGCCGTAAAAGCCTCGGGGAGCTGTTTTTT. Amino acids: CASSSGRKSLGELFF.

V is TRBV6-2 or TRBV6-3 and J is TRBJ1-2, with 7 bases lining up with TRBD1. The germline V gene has CDR1 MNHEY and CDR2 SVGEGT. V was pared by 7 bases and J by 7 bases, with 6 bases of the junction left unmatched. This CDR3 contains 12 residues. In DNA, the CDR3 is TGTGCCAGCATACAGAGGGACAGTGGCTACACCTTC. Amino acid sequence: CASIQRDSGYTF.

The genes are TRBV3-1 and TRBJ2-7; D unresolved. Looked up from germline, CDR1 is LGHDT and CDR2 is YNNKEL (reference sequence). V was clipped by 1 base and J by 6 bases, with 4 bases between them. CDR3 length: 11 residues. The DNA of the CDR3 is TGTGCCAGCAGCCAAGCGGTCGAGCAGTACTTC. It specifies CASSQAVEQYF.

This clonotype was counted a few times. The chain joins TRBV27 to TRBJ1-4; no firm D call. V was pared by 6 bases and J by 8 bases, with 10 bases between. This CDR3 is built from 12 residues. Germline loops: CDR1 MNHEY, CDR2 SMNVEV (reference sequence). The CDR3 DNA reads as TGTGCCAGCAGAGGCACGGGGGAAAAACTGTTTTTT. Translation gives CASRGTGEKLFF.